The following is a TCR beta chain sequence with its context. Generated by immunoSEQ multiplex PCR, the TCRdb table keeps only in-frame clones and is missing some. The sample yields about 120,000 clones, roughly 90% seen once. Germline values: CDR1 SGHRS, CDR2 YFSETQ. J was trimmed by 9 bases and V by 4 bases; bases with no gene match: 9. The length of the CDR3 is 15 residues. The data were taken from a study of T cell responses to AZD1222 COVID-19 vaccine. Sequences were derived from peripheral blood, sampled on day 0 of AZD1222 vaccination. The TCR originated in an adult in good health. This rearrangement joins TRBV5-1 to TRBJ1-6, with TRBD1 identical over 8 bases. DNA for the CDR3: TGCGCCAGCAGCCGCCTCGGACAGGGTGGTTCACCCCTCCACTTT. It encodes CASSRLGQGGSPLHF.